What follows is one T cell receptor (beta chain) and its context. V was clipped by 3 bases and J by 8 bases; unmatched bases: 10. Germline CDR1 is KGHSH and CDR2 is LQKENI. The CDR3 consists of 16 residues. Method: immunoSEQ multiplex PCR; TCRdb's copy keeps in-frame clones and lacks some. This table holds under 300,000 clones, 75% to 90% found once. The data originate from a study of blood T cell repertoires in COVID-19. V is TRBV18 and J is TRBJ1-4; 9 positions match TRBD1. The sequenced sample was peripheral blood. The source is a woman between 25 and 40 years old with active or convalescent COVID-19. This CDR3 is CASSPGGQGMLEKLFF. In DNA form, the CDR3 reads TGTGCCAGCTCACCGGGGGGACAGGGCATGTTGGAAAAACTGTTTTTT.